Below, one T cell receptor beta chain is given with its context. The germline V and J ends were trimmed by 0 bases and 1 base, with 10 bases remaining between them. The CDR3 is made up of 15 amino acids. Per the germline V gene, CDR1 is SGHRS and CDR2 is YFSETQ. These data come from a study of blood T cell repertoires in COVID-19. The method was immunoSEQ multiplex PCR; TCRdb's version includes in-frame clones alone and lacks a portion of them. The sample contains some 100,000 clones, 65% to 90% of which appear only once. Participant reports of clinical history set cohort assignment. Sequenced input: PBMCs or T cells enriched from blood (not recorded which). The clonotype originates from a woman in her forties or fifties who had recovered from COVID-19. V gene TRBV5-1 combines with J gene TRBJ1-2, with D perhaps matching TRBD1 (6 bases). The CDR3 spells CASSLGGPLNYGYTF. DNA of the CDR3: TGCGCCAGCAGCTTGGGGGGGCCCCTTAACTATGGCTACACCTTC.